This T cell receptor beta chain was sequenced for a study of T-cell reconstitution after alpha-beta-depleted transplantation in children. Construction of the TCRbeta library involved unique molecular identifiers. Each CDR3 protein gets one entry after TCRdb re-called the PCR reads with MiXCR. The table has around 420,000 distinct CDR3 sequences, around 15% seen once; the top ten hold 29%. Germline CDR1 reads SGHRS; CDR2 reads YFSETQ. The CDR3 consists of 11 residues. V was pared by 1 base and J by 4 bases, with 2 bases between. General study results and limits: Some patients owed their high day-60 TCRbeta diversity to surviving recipient T cells and thymic progenitors. T-cell counts and diversity were attributed mostly to newly produced T cells one year after transplant. Several hundred expanded graft clones reportedly gave rise to the alpha-beta T cells present about two months after transplant.

This clonotype has at least ten counts. Its antigen is not identified. The rearrangement joins TRBV5-1 to TRBJ2-5; D gene unclear. This TCR derives from a boy less than two years old who had a stem cell transplant for Wiskott-Aldrich syndrome, so the T cells may come from the graft donor. The specimen was PBMCs, mostly from graft donor cells, collected 360 days after TCRalphabeta/CD19-depleted stem cell transplant. The CDR3 protein is CASSLIETQYF. The CDR3 DNA sequence: TGCGCCAGCAGCTTGATAGAGACCCAGTACTTC.